This TCR beta chain originates from a study of Ad26.COV2.S vaccination and SARS-CoV-2 variants. Across the whole study: Intramuscular Ad26.COV2.S doses were given once or twice, 56 days apart. Broader study findings: Vaccinees reportedly had broad spike-specific CD8+ and CD4+ T cell responses.

This clone was recorded only once. Its antigen is unidentified. This table comes from immunoSEQ multiplex PCR, and its TCRdb copy is limited to in-frame clones, with some not included. The sample has about 350,000 clones, roughly 85% seen once; the top ten hold 2.5% to 3.5%. This CDR3 contains 15 residues. Germline V gives CDR1 SNHLY, CDR2 FYNNEI. V lost 6 bases and J lost 5; bases outside the gene matches: 5. The treatment was: around 19 received Ad26.COV2.S at low or high dose, single or two shots; about 5 received placebo; per-sample allocation not given. On day 63 after the first injection, vaccine and placebo recipients gave samples.

The specimen was peripheral blood, collected in a trial of Ad26.COV2.S vaccine versus placebo. The receptor was derived from a person aged 18 to 65 who received the Ad26.COV2.S COVID-19 vaccine or a placebo. This chain connects TRBV2 to TRBJ2-5; 14 bases agree with TRBD2. CDR3 loop: CASSRLAGGPETQYF. CDR3 nucleotide sequence: TGTGCCAGCAGCCGACTAGCGGGGGGGCCGGAGACCCAGTACTTC.